These 21 T cell receptor beta chains originate from one sample sequenced in a study of monozygotic twins with inflammatory bowel disease. For each CDR3 protein, TCRdb gives one entry from its re-call of the 5' RACE reads, without DNA. This table lists about 300,000 distinct CDR3 sequences. Material: blood. These receptors all come from a human donor with ulcerative colitis or Crohn's disease, or a healthy co-twin of an affected twin (not recorded which).

The gene calls are TRBV12-3 or TRBV12-4 and TRBJ2-7; the D call from TCRdb, TRBD2, cannot be confirmed without DNA. This CDR3 contains 15 residues. The CDR3 loop reads CASSPLTSGSYEQYF.

V usage is TRBV25-1 and J usage is TRBJ2-2; TCRdb selects TRBD1, and the lack of DNA leaves this call unchecked. This CDR3 is 16 amino acids long. CDR1 MGHDK and CDR2 SYGVNS come from the germline V gene. Here the CDR3 reads CASSEWGASGTGELFF. Using reference TRBV25-1 and TRBJ2-2 for the parts outside the CDR3, the full variable domain is EADIYQTPRYLVIGTGKKITLECSQTMGHDKMYWYQQDPGMELHLIHYSYGVNSTEKGDLSSESTVSRIRTEHFPLTLESARPSHTSQYLCASSEWGASGTGELFFGEGSRLTVL.

The chain is built from TRBV19 and TRBJ2-7; the TCRdb D gene call, TRBD1, has no DNA to confirm it. This CDR3 spans 15 amino acids. Looked up from germline, CDR1 is LNHDA and CDR2 is SQIVND (reference sequence). CDR3 in amino acids: CASSIFGTGGYEQYF. Filled out from reference TRBV19 and TRBJ2-7, the complete variable domain reads DGGITQSPKYLFRKEGQNVTLSCEQNLNHDAMYWYRQDPGQGLRLIYYSQIVNDFQKGDIAEGYSVSREKKESFPLTVTSAQKNPTAFYLCASSIFGTGGYEQYFGPGTRLTVT.

This rearrangement joins TRBV6-5 to TRBJ2-4; the TRBD1 assignment by TCRdb is unverifiable without DNA. The V gene's germline CDR1 is MNHEY and CDR2 SVGAGI. This CDR3 is built from 15 residues. The CDR3 reads CASSYSQGAQNIQYF.

CDR3 region: CASSLGKGGGYEQYF. The chain combines TRBV5-1 with TRBJ2-7; TCRdb outputs TRBD1, but without DNA this stays unchecked. The CDR3 spans 15 residues. CDR1 is SGHRS and CDR2 is YFSETQ in the germline V gene. Full variable domain (rest looked up from reference TRBV5-1 and TRBJ2-7): KAGVTQTPRYLIKTRGQQVTLSCSPISGHRSVSWYQQTPGQGLQFLFEYFSETQRNKGNFPGRFSGRQFSNSRSEMNVSTLELGDSALYLCASSLGKGGGYEQYFGPGTRLTVT.

J is TRBJ2-1 and V is TRBV6-2 or TRBV6-3; TCRdb's D gene call, TRBD2, goes unchecked for lack of DNA. The CDR3 is made up of 14 amino acids. Germline assignment: CDR1 MNHEY and CDR2 SVGEGT. CDR3 amino acids: CASKLAGGGNEQFF.

The V call is TRBV4-3, the J call TRBJ1-2. CDR1 LGHNA and CDR2 YSLEER come from the germline V gene. The CDR3 is 16 residues long. CDR3 residues: CASSQDFGVQAYGYTF.

The CDR3 region is CASSPGTGREQYF. The chain carries TRBV11-2 and TRBJ2-7; TCRdb reports TRBD1, a call that lacks DNA to check it against. Germline V lookup: CDR1 SGHAT, CDR2 FQNNGV. This CDR3 spans 13 amino acids.

The V gene is TRBV28, the J gene TRBJ1-6; the TCRdb call, TRBD1, lacks DNA for checking. CDR1 MDHEN and CDR2 SYDVKM come from the germline V gene. The length of the CDR3 is 14 residues. CDR3 amino acids: CASQTGWGGSPLHF.

The gene calls are TRBV27 and TRBJ2-3; TCRdb proposes TRBD1, but this gene call is untestable without DNA. This CDR3 contains 16 residues. From germline, CDR1 is MNHEY and CDR2 SMNVEV (reference sequence). CDR3 region: CASSPQLSGGTDTQYF.

This chain connects TRBV29-1 to TRBJ1-4. CDR3 length: 13 amino acids. Looked up from germline, CDR1 is SQVTM and CDR2 is ANQGSEA. The CDR3 here is CSVGSETLGKLFF.

The chain is built from TRBV4-3 and TRBJ2-5; TCRdb gives TRBD1 as the D gene, but with no DNA this cannot be confirmed. CDR1 is LGHNA, CDR2 YSLEER, per germline. CDR3 length: 17 residues. CDR3 region: CASSQDGRTGSGETQYF.

The chain is built from TRBV7-2 and TRBJ2-2. The V gene's germline CDR1 is SGHTA and CDR2 FQGNSA. This CDR3 comprises 13 residues. CDR3: CASSLVRTGELFF.

The rearrangement joins TRBV6-2 or TRBV6-3 to TRBJ2-3. CDR3 length: 15 amino acids. CDR1 is MNHEY, CDR2 SVGEGT, per germline. CDR3 amino acids: CASRHRGWSTDTQYF.

The rearrangement uses TRBV7-8 and TRBJ1-3; TCRdb's assignment of TRBD1 cannot be checked, as there is no DNA. This CDR3 has 13 residues. CDR1 and CDR2 from the germline V gene are SGHVS and FQNEAQ. The CDR3 sequence: CASSMDRGDTIYF.

The V and J genes are TRBV6-2 or TRBV6-3 and TRBJ2-2; TCRdb gives TRBD1 as the D gene, but with no DNA this cannot be confirmed. This CDR3 comprises 16 residues. From germline, CDR1 is MNHEY and CDR2 SVGEGT. The CDR3 region is CASRLLGQGRTGELFF.

The rearrangement links TRBV7-8 to TRBJ2-7. The CDR3 contains 12 residues. Looked up from germline, CDR1 is SGHVS and CDR2 is FQNEAQ. CDR3 loop: CASSLYGYEQYF.

The chain has TRBV30 and TRBJ2-1. CDR1 GTSNPN and CDR2 SVGIG come from the germline V gene (reference sequence). This CDR3 is built from 13 residues. CDR3 residues: CAWSLPMTMQQFF.

The V and J genes are TRBV7-2 and TRBJ2-2; the TCRdb D gene call, TRBD1, has no DNA to confirm it. This CDR3 spans 19 amino acids. Germline V lookup: CDR1 SGHTA, CDR2 FQGNSA. The CDR3 is CASSLRRHGGTLYTGELFF.

This CDR3 reads CASSLVAGGTYEQYF. The rearrangement uses TRBV7-9 and TRBJ2-7; the D gene TCRdb calls, TRBD2, cannot be checked with no DNA. This CDR3 is built from 15 residues. Germline CDR1 and CDR2: SEHNR and FQNEAQ (reference sequence).

J is TRBJ1-1 and V is TRBV12-3 or TRBV12-4; the TCRdb D gene call, TRBD1, has no DNA to confirm it. The CDR3 has 14 amino acids. The CDR3 loop reads CASFRDRVNTEAFF.